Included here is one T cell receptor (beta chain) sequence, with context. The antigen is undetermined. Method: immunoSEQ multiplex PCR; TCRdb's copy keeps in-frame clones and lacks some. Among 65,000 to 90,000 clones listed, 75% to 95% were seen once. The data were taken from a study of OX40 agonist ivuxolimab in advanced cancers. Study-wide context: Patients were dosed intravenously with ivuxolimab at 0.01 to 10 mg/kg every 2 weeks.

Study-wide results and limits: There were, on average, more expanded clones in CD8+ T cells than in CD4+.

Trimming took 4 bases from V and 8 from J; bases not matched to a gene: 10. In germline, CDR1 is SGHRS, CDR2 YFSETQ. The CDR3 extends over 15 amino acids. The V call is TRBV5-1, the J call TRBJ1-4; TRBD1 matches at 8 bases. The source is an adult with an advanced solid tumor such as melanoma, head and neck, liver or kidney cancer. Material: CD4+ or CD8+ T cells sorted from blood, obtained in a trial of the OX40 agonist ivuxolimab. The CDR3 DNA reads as TGCGCCAGCAGCGCGAACGTGGGACAGGCGGAAAAACTGTTTTTT. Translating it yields CASSANVGQAEKLFF.